This is a list of T cell receptor beta chains from one sample in a study of OX40 agonist ivuxolimab in advanced cancers. Assay used: immunoSEQ multiplex PCR; TCRdb lists only in-frame clones, some missing. The table has approximately 68,000 clones, around 84% seen once; the top ten hold roughly 6.8%. The sequences come from CD4+ or CD8+ T cells sorted from blood, collected in a trial of the OX40 agonist ivuxolimab. The receptors here all came from an adult with an advanced solid tumor such as melanoma, head and neck, liver or kidney cancer. CDR3s include the opening cysteine and the closing phenylalanine or tryptophan. D genes are given only for firm matches. Size values are once, few and many counts, or a class for expanded clones, and some rows have none.

size,J,D,V,DNA,CDR3
.,TRBJ1-3,.,TRBV10-3,TGTGCCATCAGTGAGTCCGGCATCCATTCTGGAAACACCATATATTTT,CAISESGIHSGNTIYF
once,TRBJ1-3,.,TRBV4-3,TGCGCCAGCAGCCCCTTGTACGGCGAGGCGACTGGAAACACCATATATTTT,CASSPLYGEATGNTIYF
.,TRBJ2-3,TRBD2,TRBV5-1,TGCGCCAGCGCGGGAGGCACAGATACGCAGTATTTT,CASAGGTDTQYF
once,TRBJ1-2,.,TRBV10-3,TGTGCCATCAGTGAGTCGTTTGACCCATATGGCTACACCTTC,CAISESFDPYGYTF
.,TRBJ2-1,TRBD2,TRBV28,TGTGCCAGCAGGCGGGGCGGGGGGAGTAATGAGCAGTTCTTC,CASRRGGGSNEQFF
.,TRBJ2-1,TRBD2,TRBV28,TGTGCCAGCAGAGTTAGCGGGAGGGACAATGAGCAGTTCTTC,CASRVSGRDNEQFF
.,TRBJ1-1,.,TRBV28,TGTGCCAGCAGTTTGTCGTACACTGAAGCTTTCTTT,CASSLSYTEAFF
.,TRBJ1-4,.,TRBV25-1,TGTGCCAGCAGTCACCCCGAGGGGTCATGGGCAACTAATGAAAAACTGTTTTTT,CASSHPEGSWATNEKLFF
.,TRBJ2-3,.,TRBV7-2,TGTGCCAGCAGCTTAGGTTCATACTCAGGAACAGATACGCAGTATTTT,CASSLGSYSGTDTQYF
.,TRBJ2-3,.,TRBV7-3,TGTGCCAGCAGCGAGGGTGGGGGCCGAGATACGCAGTATTTT,CASSEGGGRDTQYF
once,TRBJ2-1,TRBD1,TRBV19,TGTGCCAGTAGTACCCCCCCAGGGGGATCCTACAATGAGCAGTTCTTC,CASSTPPGGSYNEQFF
.,TRBJ1-5,.,TRBV19,TGTGCCAGTAACTACAGGGTCCCCTCTGGCAATCAGCCCCAGCATTTT,CASNYRVPSGNQPQHF
once,TRBJ2-5,.,TRBV2,TGTGCCAGCAGTCGGGCTGGGACGGGGGCCCTCCAAGAGACCCAGTACTTC,CASSRAGTGALQETQYF
.,TRBJ2-7,TRBD1,TRBV5-1,TGCGCCAGCAGCTGGACAGGGGACGAGCAGTACTTC,CASSWTGDEQYF
.,TRBJ1-5,.,TRBV28,TGTGCCAGCAGTCCCCCGTCAGGGAGTGGCAATCAGCCCCAGCATTTT,CASSPPSGSGNQPQHF
few,TRBJ2-7,TRBD1,TRBV5-1,TGCGCCAGCAGCTTGGAGGGCAGGGGGACCTACGAGCAGTACTTC,CASSLEGRGTYEQYF
.,TRBJ2-5,.,TRBV10-3,TGTGCCATTCGAGGTACAGGGAGCCAAGAGACCCAGTACTTC,CAIRGTGSQETQYF
once,TRBJ2-3,.,TRBV2,TGTGCCAGCAGTGGTGGCGTAGTTGCTGGTTCAGATACGCAGTATTTT,CASSGGVVAGSDTQYF
.,TRBJ2-6,.,TRBV30,TGTGCCTGCACAACCTCTGGGGCCAACGTCCTGACTTTC,CACTTSGANVLTF